These 18 T cell receptor beta chains came from one sample sequenced in a study of chemoradiotherapy in HPV16-positive cancers. Some clones are missing from TCRdb's copy, which holds only in-frame ones; the method was immunoSEQ multiplex PCR. The sample has about 310 clones, 82% seen once. This material consisted of tumor tissue, taken from a patient who underwent chemoradiotherapy. These TCRs come from a human donor with HPV-associated anogenital cancer.

The chain links TRBV7-9 to TRBJ2-5, with no clear D. Germline CDR1 and CDR2: SEHNR and FQNEAQ (reference sequence). The CDR3 has 14 residues. With 5 bases removed from V and 2 bases from J, the gap between germline ends came to 12 bases. The CDR3 coding sequence is TGTGCCAGCAGCAGCCAGAATTATCAAGAGACCCAGTACTTC. This translates into CASSSQNYQETQYF.

CDR3 DNA sequence: TGTGCCAGCAGCCCCGACAGATTCGGAGGCACTGAAGCTTTCTTT. Protein product: CASSPDRFGGTEAFF. The rearrangement uses TRBV7-9 and TRBJ1-1; D may be TRBD1 (5 bases). This CDR3 contains 15 residues. Deletions cut 5 bases from V and 4 bases from J, with 17 bases between. Germline loops: CDR1 SEHNR, CDR2 FQNEAQ (reference sequence).

The gene calls are TRBV6-1 and TRBJ1-5; D ambiguous. The germline gives CDR1 MNHNS, CDR2 SASEGT. The V end was cut by 3 bases, the J end by 4 bases, with 7 bases between. This CDR3 is built from 13 residues. CDR3: CASSEFPNQPQHF. The CDR3 DNA reads as TGTGCCAGCAGTGAGTTCCCGAATCAGCCCCAGCATTTT.

The gene calls are TRBV6-1 and TRBJ1-1; D not resolved. Trimming cost V 6 bases and J 1 base, with 6 bases left between them. The CDR3 length is 12 residues. CDR1 is MNHNS and CDR2 is SASEGT in the germline V gene. CDR3 in amino acids: CASRVGNTEAFF. The CDR3 nucleotides read TGTGCCAGCAGGGTGGGGAACACTGAAGCTTTCTTT.

The chain has TRBV5-6 and TRBJ2-3; D is undetermined. The CDR3 loop spans 14 amino acids. The V end was cut by 0 bases, the J end by 2 bases, with 7 bases between. Per germline, CDR1 SGHDT and CDR2 YYEEEE. CDR3 region: CASSLGRNTDTQYF. DNA for the CDR3: TGTGCCAGCAGCTTGGGCAGGAACACAGATACGCAGTATTTT.

CDR3 coding DNA: TGCGCCAGCTGCGAAGGGCCTGCCTACGAGCAGTACTTC. It codes for CASCEGPAYEQYF. The genes are TRBV5-1 and TRBJ2-7; D gene uncertain. Trimming took off 7 bases at V and 2 bases at J, with 13 bases between the two ends. CDR1 and CDR2 from the germline V gene are SGHRS and YFSETQ. The CDR3 extends over 13 amino acids.

This clone came up a few times. This chain connects TRBV6-5 to TRBJ2-5; no definite D call. CDR1 and CDR2 (germline): MNHEY, SVGAGI. The V end lost 7 bases, the J end lost 5 bases, and 14 bases lay between the germline ends. The CDR3 is 13 amino acids. CDR3 protein: CASKHPGSETQYF. The CDR3 DNA reads TGTGCCAGCAAACACCCGGGTAGTGAGACCCAGTACTTC.

Only one count was recorded for this clone. The V and J genes are TRBV28 and TRBJ2-3; weak D call: TRBD1 (5 bases). Trimming took off 8 bases at V and 1 base at J, with 10 bases between the two ends. Germline-derived CDR1 and CDR2 are MDHEN and SYDVKM. This CDR3 has 13 amino acids. CDR3: CASGIGGTDTQYF. As DNA, the CDR3 is TGTGCCAGCGGGATAGGGGGCACAGATACGCAGTATTTT.

The chain employs TRBV28 and TRBJ1-5; the D gene is possibly TRBD1 (5 bases). The CDR3 runs 15 residues. Germline values: CDR1 MDHEN, CDR2 SYDVKM. Between the trimmed V and J ends, which lost 3 bases and 6 bases, there was a span of 15 bases. CDR3 nucleotides: TGTGCCAGCAGTTTTTGGGGCTCCCAGGGTCAGCCCCAGCATTTT. Translated, it gives CASSFWGSQGQPQHF. The full variable domain, rest sourced from reference TRBV28 and TRBJ1-5, is DVKVTQSSRYLVKRTGEKVFLECVQDMDHENMFWYRQDPGLGLRLIYFSYDVKMKEKGDIPEGYSVSREKKERFSLILESASTNQTSMYLCASSFWGSQGQPQHFGDGTRLSIL.

In DNA, the CDR3 is TGTGCCAGCAGCTTAGGGGGAGGGACAGCTTTCGATACGCAGTATTTT. It codes for CASSLGGGTAFDTQYF. This sequence joins TRBV7-6 and TRBJ2-3; possibly TRBD1 or TRBD2 for D (7 bases each). Germline V CDR1 and CDR2: SGHVS, FNYEAQ. The CDR3 sequence is 16 residues long. V lost 1 base to trimming and J lost 6 bases, with 17 bases between them.

V usage is TRBV10-3 and J usage is TRBJ1-3, with D uncertain. CDR1 ENHRY and CDR2 SYGVKD come from the germline V gene. The CDR3 totals 15 residues. Trimming stripped 7 bases from V and 0 bases from J, with 13 bases between. CDR3 residues: CAIKGTHTSGNTIYF. CDR3 in DNA: TGTGCCATCAAAGGTACACACACCTCTGGAAACACCATATATTTT.

This clone was picked up one time. The chain combines TRBV14 with TRBJ1-1, with D uncertain. Germline V gene lookup returns CDR1 SGHDN and CDR2 FVKESK. V lost 1 base, J lost 12 bases, and 21 bases lay in between. The CDR3 length is 15 residues. The CDR3 is CASSQALPGATISFF. The CDR3 bases are TGTGCCAGCAGCCAAGCTCTACCGGGCGCGACTATCTCTTTCTTT.

This chain links TRBV4-2 with TRBJ2-2, with 7 positions matching TRBD2. This CDR3 region has 14 residues. Germline assignment: CDR1 LGHNA and CDR2 YNFKEQ. The junction had 1 base not matched to a gene; V was cut back by 1 base and J by 5 bases. CDR3: CASSQGLATGELFF. The DNA for the CDR3 is TGTGCCAGCAGCCAAGGACTAGCAACCGGGGAGCTGTTTTTT.

J is TRBJ2-7 and V is TRBV18, with unresolved D. The CDR3 covers 14 residues. Deletions cut 0 bases from V and 1 base from J, with 7 bases between. Germline CDR1 and CDR2: KGHSH and LQKENI. The CDR3 reads CASSPPASSYEQYF. Written as DNA, the CDR3 is TGTGCCAGCTCACCACCGGCCAGTTCCTACGAGCAGTACTTC.

J is TRBJ2-7 and V is TRBV11-2; a weak D match, TRBD1 (5 bases). Germline V lookup: CDR1 SGHAT, CDR2 FQNNGV. Trimming took 5 bases from V and 6 from J, leaving 17 bases between them. This CDR3 is built from 14 residues. This CDR3 is CASSADVVRAEQYF. The CDR3 DNA reads TGTGCCAGCAGCGCCGACGTGGTCAGGGCCGAGCAGTACTTC.

The genes are TRBV5-4 and TRBJ1-1; D might be TRBD1 (5 bases). V was trimmed by 3 bases and J by 0 bases, leaving 12 bases between them. Germline CDR1 is SGHNT and CDR2 is YYREEE (reference sequence). The CDR3 spans 15 residues. The CDR3 DNA sequence: TGTGCCAGCAGCTCCGGGACGGACATGAACACTGAAGCTTTCTTT. The encoded protein is CASSSGTDMNTEAFF.

This clone has only one observation. This rearrangement joins TRBV6-4 to TRBJ2-2, with D perhaps being TRBD1 or TRBD2 (6 bases each). The germline CDR1 and CDR2 sequences are MRHNA and SNTAGT. The CDR3 has 14 amino acids. Trimming cost V 6 bases and J 3 bases, with 11 bases left between them. The CDR3 sequence: CASSDRGDTGELFF. CDR3 nucleotide sequence: TGTGCCAGCAGCGATAGGGGGGACACCGGGGAGCTGTTTTTT.

The V and J genes are TRBV6-5 and TRBJ1-1, with D perhaps TRBD1 (6 bases). V lost 0 bases and J 9 bases, leaving 17 bases between the germline ends. There are 15 residues in the CDR3. Per the germline V gene, CDR1 is MNHEY and CDR2 is SVGAGI. The CDR3: CASSYSRGGELQAFF. The CDR3 region has the DNA TGTGCCAGCAGTTACTCGAGAGGGGGGGAATTGCAAGCTTTCTTT.